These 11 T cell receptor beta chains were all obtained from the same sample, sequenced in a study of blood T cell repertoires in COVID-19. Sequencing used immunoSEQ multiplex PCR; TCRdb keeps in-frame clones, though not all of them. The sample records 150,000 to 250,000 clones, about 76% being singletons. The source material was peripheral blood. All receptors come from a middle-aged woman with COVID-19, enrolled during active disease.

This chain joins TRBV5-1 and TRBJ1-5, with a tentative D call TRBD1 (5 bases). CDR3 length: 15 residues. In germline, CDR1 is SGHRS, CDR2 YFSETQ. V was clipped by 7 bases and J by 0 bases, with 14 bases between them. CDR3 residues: CASRRGRGSNQPQHF. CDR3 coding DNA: TGCGCCAGCCGTCGCGGTAGGGGTAGCAATCAGCCCCAGCATTTT.

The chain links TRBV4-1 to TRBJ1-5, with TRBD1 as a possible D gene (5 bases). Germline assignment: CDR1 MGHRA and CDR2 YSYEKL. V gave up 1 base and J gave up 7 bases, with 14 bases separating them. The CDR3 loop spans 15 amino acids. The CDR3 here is CASSQVKDGGQPQHF. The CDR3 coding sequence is TGCGCCAGCAGCCAAGTAAAGGACGGGGGACAGCCCCAGCATTTT.

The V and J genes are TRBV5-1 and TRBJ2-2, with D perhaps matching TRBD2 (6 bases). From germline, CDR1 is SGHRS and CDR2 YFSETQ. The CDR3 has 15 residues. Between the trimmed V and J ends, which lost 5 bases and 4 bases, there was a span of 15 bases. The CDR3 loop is CASRKVLASTGELFF. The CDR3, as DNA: TGCGCCAGCAGAAAGGTTCTAGCGAGCACCGGGGAGCTGTTTTTT. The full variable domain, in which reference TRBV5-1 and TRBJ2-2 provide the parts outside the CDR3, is KAGVTQTPRYLIKTRGQQVTLSCSPISGHRSVSWYQQTPGQGLQFLFEYFSETQRNKGNFPGRFSGRQFSNSRSEMNVSTLELGDSALYLCASRKVLASTGELFFGEGSRLTVL.

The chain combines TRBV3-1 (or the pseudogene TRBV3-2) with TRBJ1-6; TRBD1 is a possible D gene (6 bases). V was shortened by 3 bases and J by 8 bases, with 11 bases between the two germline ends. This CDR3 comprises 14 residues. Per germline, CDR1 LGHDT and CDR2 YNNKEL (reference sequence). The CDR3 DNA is TGTGCCAGCAGCCAGTCACAGGGTTATTCACCCCTCCACTTT. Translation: CASSQSQGYSPLHF.

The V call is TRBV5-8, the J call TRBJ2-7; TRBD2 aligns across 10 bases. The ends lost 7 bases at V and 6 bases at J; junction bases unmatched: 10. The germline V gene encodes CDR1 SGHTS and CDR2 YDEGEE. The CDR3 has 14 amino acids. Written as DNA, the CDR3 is TGTGCCAGCGCCAGGCTAGCGGGAGTTAGCGAGCAGTACTTC. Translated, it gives CASARLAGVSEQYF.

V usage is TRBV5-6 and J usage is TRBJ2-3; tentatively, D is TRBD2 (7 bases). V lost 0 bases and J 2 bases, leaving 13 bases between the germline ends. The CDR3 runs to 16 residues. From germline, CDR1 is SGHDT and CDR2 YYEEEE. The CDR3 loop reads CASSLVGAGDTDTQYF. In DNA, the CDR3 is TGTGCCAGCAGCTTGGTGGGGGCGGGGGACACAGATACGCAGTATTTT.

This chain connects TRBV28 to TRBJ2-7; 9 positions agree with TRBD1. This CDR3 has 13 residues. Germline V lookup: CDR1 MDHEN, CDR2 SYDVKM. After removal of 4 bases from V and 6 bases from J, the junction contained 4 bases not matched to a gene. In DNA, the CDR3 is TGTGCCAGCAGTTCGGGGACAGGGAGCGAGCAGTACTTC. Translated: CASSSGTGSEQYF.

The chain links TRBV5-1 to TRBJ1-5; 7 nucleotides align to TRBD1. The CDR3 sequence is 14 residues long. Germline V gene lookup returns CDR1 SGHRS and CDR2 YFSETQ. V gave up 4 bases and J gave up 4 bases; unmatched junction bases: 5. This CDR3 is CASSPDRANQPQHF. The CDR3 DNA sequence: TGCGCCAGCAGCCCCGACAGGGCGAATCAGCCCCAGCATTTT.

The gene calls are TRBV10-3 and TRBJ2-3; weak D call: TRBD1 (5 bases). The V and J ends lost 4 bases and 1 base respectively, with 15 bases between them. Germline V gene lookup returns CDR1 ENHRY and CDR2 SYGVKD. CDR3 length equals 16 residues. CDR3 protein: CAISGRQKVGTDTQYF. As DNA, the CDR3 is TGTGCCATCAGTGGCCGACAGAAGGTGGGCACAGATACGCAGTATTTT.

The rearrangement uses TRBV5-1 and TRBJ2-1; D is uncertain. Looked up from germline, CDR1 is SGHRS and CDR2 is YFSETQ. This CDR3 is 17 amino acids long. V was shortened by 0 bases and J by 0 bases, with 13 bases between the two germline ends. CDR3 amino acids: CASSLEVSPGSYNEQFF. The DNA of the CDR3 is TGCGCCAGCAGCTTGGAAGTGTCTCCAGGCTCCTACAATGAGCAGTTCTTC. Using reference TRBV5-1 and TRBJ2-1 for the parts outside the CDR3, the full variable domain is KAGVTQTPRYLIKTRGQQVTLSCSPISGHRSVSWYQQTPGQGLQFLFEYFSETQRNKGNFPGRFSGRQFSNSRSEMNVSTLELGDSALYLCASSLEVSPGSYNEQFFGPGTRLTVL.

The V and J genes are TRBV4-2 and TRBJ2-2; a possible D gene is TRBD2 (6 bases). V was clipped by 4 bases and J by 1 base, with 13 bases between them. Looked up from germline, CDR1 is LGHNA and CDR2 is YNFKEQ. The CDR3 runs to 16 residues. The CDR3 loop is CASSPTGSGNTGELFF. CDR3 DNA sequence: TGTGCCAGCAGCCCGACGGGTAGCGGGAACACCGGGGAGCTGTTTTTT.